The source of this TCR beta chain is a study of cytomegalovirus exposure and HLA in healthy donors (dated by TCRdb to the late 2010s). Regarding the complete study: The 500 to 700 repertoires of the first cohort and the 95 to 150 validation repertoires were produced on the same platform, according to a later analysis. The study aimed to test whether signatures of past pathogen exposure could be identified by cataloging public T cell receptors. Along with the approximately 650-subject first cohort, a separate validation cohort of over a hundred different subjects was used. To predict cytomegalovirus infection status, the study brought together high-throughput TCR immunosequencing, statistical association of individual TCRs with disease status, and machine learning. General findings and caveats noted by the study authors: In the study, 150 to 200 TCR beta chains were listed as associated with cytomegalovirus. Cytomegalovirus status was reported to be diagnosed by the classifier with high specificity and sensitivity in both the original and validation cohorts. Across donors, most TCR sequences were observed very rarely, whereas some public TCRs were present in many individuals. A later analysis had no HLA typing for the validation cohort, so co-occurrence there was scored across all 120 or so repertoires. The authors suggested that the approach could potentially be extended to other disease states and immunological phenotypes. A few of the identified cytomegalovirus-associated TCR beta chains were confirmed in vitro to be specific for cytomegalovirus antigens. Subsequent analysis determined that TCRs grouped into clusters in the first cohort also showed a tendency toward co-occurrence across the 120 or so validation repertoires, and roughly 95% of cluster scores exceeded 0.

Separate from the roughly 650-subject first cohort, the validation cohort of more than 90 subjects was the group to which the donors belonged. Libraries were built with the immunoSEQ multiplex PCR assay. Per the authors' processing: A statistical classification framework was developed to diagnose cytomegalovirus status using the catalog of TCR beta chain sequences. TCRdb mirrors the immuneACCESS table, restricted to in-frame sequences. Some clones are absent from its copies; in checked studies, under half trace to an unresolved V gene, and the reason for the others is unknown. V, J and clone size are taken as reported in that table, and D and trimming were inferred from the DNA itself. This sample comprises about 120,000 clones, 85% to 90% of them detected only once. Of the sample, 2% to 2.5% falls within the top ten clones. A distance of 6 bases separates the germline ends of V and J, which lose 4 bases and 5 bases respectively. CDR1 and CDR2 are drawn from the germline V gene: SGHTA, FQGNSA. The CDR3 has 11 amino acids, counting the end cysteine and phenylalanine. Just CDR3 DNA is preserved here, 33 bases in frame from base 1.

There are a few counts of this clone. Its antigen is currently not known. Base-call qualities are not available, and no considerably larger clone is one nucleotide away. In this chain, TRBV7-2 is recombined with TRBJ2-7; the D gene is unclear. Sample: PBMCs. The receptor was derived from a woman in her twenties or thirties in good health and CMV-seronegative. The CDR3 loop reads CASSSQNEQYF. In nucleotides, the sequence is TGTGCCAGCAGCTCCCAAAACGAGCAGTACTTC.